This T cell receptor beta chain was observed in a study of blood T cells in healthy people across ages. No fewer than 5.5 micrograms of total RNA were isolated from every sample. This CDR3 spans 14 amino acids. The V gene's germline CDR1 is LGHNA and CDR2 YNFKEQ. With V trimmed by 1 base and J by 2 bases, 1 base remained unmatched. This clonotype appeared many times. Its cognate antigen is unknown. A J-beta primer mix and a sample-barcoded 5' primer were used in a second PCR of about 6 to 12 cycles. TCRdb fed the 5' RACE reads into MiXCR, producing one record per CDR3 protein. Of fewer than 1.5 million distinct CDR3 sequences in the sample, 42% are singletons; the top ten hold approximately 7.9%. Overall study findings and caveats: Per-million-T-cell TCR beta diversity fell roughly linearly with age. Investigators viewed diversity estimates from one million T cells as underestimates, the study reported.

The chain is built from TRBV4-2 and TRBJ2-7, with 8 bases aligning to TRBD2. The receptor comes from a woman aged 18-29 years in good health. The sample was blood. CDR3 protein: CASSQGLATYEQYF. DNA for the CDR3: TGTGCCAGCAGCCAAGGACTAGCGACCTACGAGCAGTACTTC.